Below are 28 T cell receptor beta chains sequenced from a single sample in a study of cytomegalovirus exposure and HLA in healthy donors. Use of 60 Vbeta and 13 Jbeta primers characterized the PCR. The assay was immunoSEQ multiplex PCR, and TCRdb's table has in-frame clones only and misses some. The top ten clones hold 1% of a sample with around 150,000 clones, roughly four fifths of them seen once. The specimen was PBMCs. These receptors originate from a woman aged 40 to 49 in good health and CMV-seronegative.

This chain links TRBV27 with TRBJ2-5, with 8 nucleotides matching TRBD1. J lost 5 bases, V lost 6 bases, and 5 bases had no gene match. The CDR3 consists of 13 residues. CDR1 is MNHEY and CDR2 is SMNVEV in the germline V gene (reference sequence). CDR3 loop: CASRPTGVETQYF. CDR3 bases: TGTGCCAGCAGACCGACAGGGGTCGAGACCCAGTACTTC.

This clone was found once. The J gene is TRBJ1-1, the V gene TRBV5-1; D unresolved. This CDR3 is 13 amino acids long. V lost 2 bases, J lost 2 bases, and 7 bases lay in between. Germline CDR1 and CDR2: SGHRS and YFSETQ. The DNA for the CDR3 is TGCGCCAGCAGCTTACGGGAAAACACTGAAGCTTTCTTT. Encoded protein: CASSLRENTEAFF. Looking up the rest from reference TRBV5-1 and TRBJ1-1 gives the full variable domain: KAGVTQTPRYLIKTRGQQVTLSCSPISGHRSVSWYQQTPGQGLQFLFEYFSETQRNKGNFPGRFSGRQFSNSRSEMNVSTLELGDSALYLCASSLRENTEAFFGQGTRLTVV.

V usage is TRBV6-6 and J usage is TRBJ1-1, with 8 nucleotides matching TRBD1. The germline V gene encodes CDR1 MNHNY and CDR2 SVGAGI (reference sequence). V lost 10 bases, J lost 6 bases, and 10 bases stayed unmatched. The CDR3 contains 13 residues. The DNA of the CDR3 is TGTGCCACCACCGGGACAGGCAGCGCTGAAGCTTTCTTT. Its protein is CATTGTGSAEAFF.

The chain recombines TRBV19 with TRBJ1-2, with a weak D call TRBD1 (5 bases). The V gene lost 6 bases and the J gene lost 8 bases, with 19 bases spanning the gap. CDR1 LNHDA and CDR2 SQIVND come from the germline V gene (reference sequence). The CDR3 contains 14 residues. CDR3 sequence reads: CASRTANIGWGYTF. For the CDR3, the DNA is TGTGCCAGTAGGACAGCGAACATTGGTTGGGGCTACACCTTC. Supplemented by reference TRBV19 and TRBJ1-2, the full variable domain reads DGGITQSPKYLFRKEGQNVTLSCEQNLNHDAMYWYRQDPGQGLRLIYYSQIVNDFQKGDIAEGYSVSREKKESFPLTVTSAQKNPTAFYLCASRTANIGWGYTFGSGTRLTVV.

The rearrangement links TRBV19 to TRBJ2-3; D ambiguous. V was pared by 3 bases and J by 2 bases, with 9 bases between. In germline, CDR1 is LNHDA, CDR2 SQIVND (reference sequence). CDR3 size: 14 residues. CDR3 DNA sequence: TGTGCCAGTAGTATCGGCGGCTTCACAGATACGCAGTATTTT. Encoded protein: CASSIGGFTDTQYF.

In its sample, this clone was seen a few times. The CDR3 sequence is CASSLGLAGVRTTYEQYF. In DNA, the CDR3 is TGTGCCAGCAGCTTGGGCCTAGCGGGAGTTCGAACCACTTACGAGCAGTACTTC. This chain connects TRBV5-6 to TRBJ2-7, with 10 positions matching TRBD2. CDR1 and CDR2 from the germline V gene are SGHDT and YYEEEE. The CDR3 runs to 18 residues. The V segment lost 0 bases and the J segment 4 bases; nucleotides outside the gene matches: 13.

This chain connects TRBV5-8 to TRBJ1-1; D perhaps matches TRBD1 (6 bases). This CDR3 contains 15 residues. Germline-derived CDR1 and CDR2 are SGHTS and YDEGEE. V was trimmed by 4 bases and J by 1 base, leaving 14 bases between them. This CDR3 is CASSPWAGENTEAFF. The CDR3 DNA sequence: TGTGCCAGCAGCCCCTGGGCAGGGGAGAACACTGAAGCTTTCTTT.

The CDR3 loop is CASIKGGVITEAFF. The CDR3 DNA reads as TGTGCCAGTATTAAAGGGGGTGTGATCACTGAAGCTTTCTTT. The rearrangement links TRBV19 to TRBJ1-1; TRBD1 is a possible D gene (6 bases). V was pared by 7 bases and J by 4 bases, with 16 bases between. Germline values: CDR1 LNHDA, CDR2 SQIVND (reference sequence). The CDR3 spans 14 residues.

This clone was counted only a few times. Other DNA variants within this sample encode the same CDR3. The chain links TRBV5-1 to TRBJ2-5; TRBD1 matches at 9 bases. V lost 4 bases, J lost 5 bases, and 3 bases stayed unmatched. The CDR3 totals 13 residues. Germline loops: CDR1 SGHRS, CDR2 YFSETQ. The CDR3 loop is CASSLGQGETQYF. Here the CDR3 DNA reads TGCGCCAGCAGCCTCGGACAGGGGGAGACCCAGTACTTC.

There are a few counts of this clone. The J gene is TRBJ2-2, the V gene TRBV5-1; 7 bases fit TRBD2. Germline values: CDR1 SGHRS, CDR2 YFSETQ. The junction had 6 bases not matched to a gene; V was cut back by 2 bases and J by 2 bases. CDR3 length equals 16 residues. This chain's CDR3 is CASSFGAGLNTGELFF. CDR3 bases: TGCGCCAGCAGCTTTGGAGCGGGACTCAACACCGGGGAGCTGTTTTTT.

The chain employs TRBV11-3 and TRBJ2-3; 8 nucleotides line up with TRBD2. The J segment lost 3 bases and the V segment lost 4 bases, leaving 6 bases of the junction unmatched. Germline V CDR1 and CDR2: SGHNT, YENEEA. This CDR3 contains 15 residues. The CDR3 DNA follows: TGTGCCAGCAGCTCGCGGGGGGTTGGGACAGATACGCAGTATTTT. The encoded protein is CASSSRGVGTDTQYF. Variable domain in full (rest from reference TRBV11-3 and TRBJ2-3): EAGVVQSPRYKIIEKKQPVAFWCNPISGHNTLYWYLQNLGQGPELLIRYENEEAVDDSQLPKDRFSAERLKGVDSTLKIQPAELGDSAVYLCASSSRGVGTDTQYFGPGTRLTVL.

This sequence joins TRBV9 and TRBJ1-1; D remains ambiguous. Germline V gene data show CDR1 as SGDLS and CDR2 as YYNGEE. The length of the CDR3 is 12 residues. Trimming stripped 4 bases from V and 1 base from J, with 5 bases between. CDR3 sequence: CASSRANTEAFF. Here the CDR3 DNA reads TGTGCCAGCAGCCGAGCGAACACTGAAGCTTTCTTT. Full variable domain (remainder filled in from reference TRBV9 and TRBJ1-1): DSGVTQTPKHLITATGQRVTLRCSPRSGDLSVYWYQQSLDQGLQFLIQYYNGEERAKGNILERFSAQQFPDLHSELNLSSLELGDSALYFCASSRANTEAFFGQGTRLTVV.

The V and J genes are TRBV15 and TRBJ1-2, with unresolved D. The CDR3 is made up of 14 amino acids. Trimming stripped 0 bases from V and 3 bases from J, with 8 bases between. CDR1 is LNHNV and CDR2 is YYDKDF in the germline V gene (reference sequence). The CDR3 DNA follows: TGTGCCACCAGCAGAGATCGGGTAGACTATGGCTACACCTTC. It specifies CATSRDRVDYGYTF.

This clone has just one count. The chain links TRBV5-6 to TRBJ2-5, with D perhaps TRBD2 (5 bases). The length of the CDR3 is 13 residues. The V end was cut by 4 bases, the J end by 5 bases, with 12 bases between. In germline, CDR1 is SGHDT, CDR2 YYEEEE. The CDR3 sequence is CASSLGGEETQYF. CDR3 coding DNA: TGTGCCAGCAGCCTCGGAGGAGAGGAGACCCAGTACTTC.

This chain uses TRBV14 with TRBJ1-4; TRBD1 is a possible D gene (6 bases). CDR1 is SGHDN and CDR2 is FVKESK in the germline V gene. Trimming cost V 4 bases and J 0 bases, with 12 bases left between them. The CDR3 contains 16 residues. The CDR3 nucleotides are TGTGCCAGCAGCCCTCGGACAGACTCAACTAATGAAAAACTGTTTTTT. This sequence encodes CASSPRTDSTNEKLFF.

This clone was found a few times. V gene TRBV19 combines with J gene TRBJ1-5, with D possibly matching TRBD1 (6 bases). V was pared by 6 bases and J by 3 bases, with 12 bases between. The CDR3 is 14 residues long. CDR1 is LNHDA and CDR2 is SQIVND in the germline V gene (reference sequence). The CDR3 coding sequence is TGTGCCAGTAGCCCTGGACAGAACAATCAGCCCCAGCATTTT. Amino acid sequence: CASSPGQNNQPQHF.

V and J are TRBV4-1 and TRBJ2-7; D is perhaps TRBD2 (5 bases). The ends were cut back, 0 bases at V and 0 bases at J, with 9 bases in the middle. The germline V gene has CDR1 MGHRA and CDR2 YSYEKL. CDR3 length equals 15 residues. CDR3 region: CASSQEPRASYEQYF. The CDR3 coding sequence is TGCGCCAGCAGCCAAGAGCCGCGGGCCTCCTACGAGCAGTACTTC.

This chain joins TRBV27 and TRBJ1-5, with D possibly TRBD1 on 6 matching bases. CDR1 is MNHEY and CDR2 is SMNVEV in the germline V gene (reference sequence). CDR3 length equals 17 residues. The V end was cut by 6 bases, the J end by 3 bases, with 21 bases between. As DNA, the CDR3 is TGTGCCAGCAGGGCCCCCCGGACAGCTTCATTCAATCAGCCCCAGCATTTT. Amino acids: CASRAPRTASFNQPQHF.

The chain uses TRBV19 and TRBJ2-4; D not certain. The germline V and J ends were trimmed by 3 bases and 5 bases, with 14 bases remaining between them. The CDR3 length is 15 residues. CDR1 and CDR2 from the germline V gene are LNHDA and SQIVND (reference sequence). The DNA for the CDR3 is TGTGCCAGTAGTATTGAGGCGGTCAGCCAAAACATTCAGTACTTC. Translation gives CASSIEAVSQNIQYF.

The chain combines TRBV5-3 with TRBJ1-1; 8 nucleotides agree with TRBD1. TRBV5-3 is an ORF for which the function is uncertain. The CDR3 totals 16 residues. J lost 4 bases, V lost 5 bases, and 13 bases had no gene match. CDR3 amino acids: CARRHGQGGEGTEAFF. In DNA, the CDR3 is TGTGCCAGAAGACACGGACAGGGAGGGGAGGGCACTGAAGCTTTCTTT.

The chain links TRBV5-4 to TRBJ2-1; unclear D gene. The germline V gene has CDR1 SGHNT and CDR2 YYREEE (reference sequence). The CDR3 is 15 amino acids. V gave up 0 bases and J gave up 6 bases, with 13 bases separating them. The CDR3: CASSLGAVSANEQFF. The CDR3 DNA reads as TGTGCCAGCAGCTTGGGGGCAGTATCCGCCAATGAGCAGTTCTTC. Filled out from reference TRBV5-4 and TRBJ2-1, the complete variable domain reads ETGVTQSPTHLIKTRGQQVTLRCSSQSGHNTVSWYQQALGQGPQFIFQYYREEENGRGNFPPRFSGLQFPNYSSELNVNALELDDSALYLCASSLGAVSANEQFFGPGTRLTVL.

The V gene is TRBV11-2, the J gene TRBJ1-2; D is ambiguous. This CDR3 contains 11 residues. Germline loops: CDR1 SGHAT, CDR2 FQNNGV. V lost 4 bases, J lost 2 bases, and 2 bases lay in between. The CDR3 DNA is TGTGCCAGCAGCTCGAACTATGGCTACACCTTC. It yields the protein CASSSNYGYTF.

The CDR3 loop is CASSPDSGGGEKLFF. The CDR3 DNA is TGCGCCAGCAGCCCGGACTCGGGGGGGGGAGAAAAACTGTTTTTT. This chain joins TRBV5-1 and TRBJ1-4; a possible D gene is TRBD1 (5 bases). From germline, CDR1 is SGHRS and CDR2 YFSETQ. V was shortened by 4 bases and J by 8 bases, with 18 bases between the two germline ends. This CDR3 has 15 amino acids.

The CDR3 loop is CASGRTGSSGNTIYF. DNA of the CDR3: TGTGCTAGTGGTCGGACAGGTTCTTCTGGAAACACCATATATTTT. The chain employs TRBV12-5 and TRBJ1-3; 7 bases map to TRBD1. The CDR3 is made up of 15 amino acids. With 5 bases clipped from V and 1 base from J, the junction kept 5 bases outside the gene matches. Germline CDR1 and CDR2: LGHNT and FRNRAP.

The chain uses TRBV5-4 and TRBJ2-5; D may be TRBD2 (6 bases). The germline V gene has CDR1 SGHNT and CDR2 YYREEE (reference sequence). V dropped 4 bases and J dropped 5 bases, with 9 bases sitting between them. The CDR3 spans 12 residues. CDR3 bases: TGTGCCAGCAGCGCGGGACCGGAGACCCAGTACTTC. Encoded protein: CASSAGPETQYF. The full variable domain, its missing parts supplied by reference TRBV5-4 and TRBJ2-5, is ETGVTQSPTHLIKTRGQQVTLRCSSQSGHNTVSWYQQALGQGPQFIFQYYREEENGRGNFPPRFSGLQFPNYSSELNVNALELDDSALYLCASSAGPETQYFGPGTRLLVL.

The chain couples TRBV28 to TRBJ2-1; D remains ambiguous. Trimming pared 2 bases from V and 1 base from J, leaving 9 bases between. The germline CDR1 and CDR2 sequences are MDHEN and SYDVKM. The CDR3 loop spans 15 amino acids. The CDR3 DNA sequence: TGTGCCAGCAGTTTAGCCCCAGAATCCTACAATGAGCAGTTCTTC. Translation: CASSLAPESYNEQFF.

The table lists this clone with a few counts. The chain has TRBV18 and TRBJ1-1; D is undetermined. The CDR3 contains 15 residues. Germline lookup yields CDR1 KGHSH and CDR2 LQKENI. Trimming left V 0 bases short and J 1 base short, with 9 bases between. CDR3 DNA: TGTGCCAGCTCACCACCTTCTACCGCGAACACTGAAGCTTTCTTT. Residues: CASSPPSTANTEAFF.

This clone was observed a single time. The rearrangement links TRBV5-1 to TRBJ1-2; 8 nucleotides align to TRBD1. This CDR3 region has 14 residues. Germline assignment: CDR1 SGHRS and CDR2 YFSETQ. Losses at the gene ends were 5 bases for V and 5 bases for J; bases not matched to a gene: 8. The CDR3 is CASSPPGGAYGYTF. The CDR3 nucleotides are TGCGCCAGCAGTCCACCAGGGGGCGCGTATGGCTACACCTTC. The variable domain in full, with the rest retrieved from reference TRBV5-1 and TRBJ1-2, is KAGVTQTPRYLIKTRGQQVTLSCSPISGHRSVSWYQQTPGQGLQFLFEYFSETQRNKGNFPGRFSGRQFSNSRSEMNVSTLELGDSALYLCASSPPGGAYGYTFGSGTRLTVV.